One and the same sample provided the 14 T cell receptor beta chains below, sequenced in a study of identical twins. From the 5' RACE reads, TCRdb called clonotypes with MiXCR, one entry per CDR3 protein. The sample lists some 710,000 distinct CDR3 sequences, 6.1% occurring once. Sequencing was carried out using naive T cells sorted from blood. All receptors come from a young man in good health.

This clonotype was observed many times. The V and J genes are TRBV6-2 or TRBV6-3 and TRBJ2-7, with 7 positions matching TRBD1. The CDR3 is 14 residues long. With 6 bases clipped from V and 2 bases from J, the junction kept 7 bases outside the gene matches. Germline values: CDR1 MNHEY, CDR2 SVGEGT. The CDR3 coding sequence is TGTGCCAGCAGACTAACAACAGGGGCCTACGAGCAGTACTTC. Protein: CASRLTTGAYEQYF.

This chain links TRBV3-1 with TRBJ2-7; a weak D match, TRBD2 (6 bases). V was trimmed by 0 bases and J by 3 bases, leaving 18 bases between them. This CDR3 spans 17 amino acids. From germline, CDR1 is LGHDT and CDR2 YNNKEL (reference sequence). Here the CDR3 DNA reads TGTGCCAGCAGCCAAGATCTCCCGCTAGCGCAGATCTACGAGCAGTACTTC. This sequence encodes CASSQDLPLAQIYEQYF.

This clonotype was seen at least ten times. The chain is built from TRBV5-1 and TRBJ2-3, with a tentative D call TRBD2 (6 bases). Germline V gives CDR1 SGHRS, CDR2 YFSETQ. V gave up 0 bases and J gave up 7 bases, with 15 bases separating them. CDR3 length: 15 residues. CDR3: CASSLVGTGPNTQYF. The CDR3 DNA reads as TGCGCCAGCAGCTTGGTAGGGACTGGACCCAATACGCAGTATTTT. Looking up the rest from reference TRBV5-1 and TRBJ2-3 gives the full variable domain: KAGVTQTPRYLIKTRGQQVTLSCSPISGHRSVSWYQQTPGQGLQFLFEYFSETQRNKGNFPGRFSGRQFSNSRSEMNVSTLELGDSALYLCASSLVGTGPNTQYFGPGTRLTVL.

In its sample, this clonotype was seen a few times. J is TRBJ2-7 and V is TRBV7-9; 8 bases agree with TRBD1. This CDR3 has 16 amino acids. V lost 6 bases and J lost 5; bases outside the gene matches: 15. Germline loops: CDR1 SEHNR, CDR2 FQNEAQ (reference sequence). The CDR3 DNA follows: TGTGCCAGCAGATTTAGGTCCGGACAGGGTCCCCACGAGCAGTACGTC. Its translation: CASRFRSGQGPHEQYV.

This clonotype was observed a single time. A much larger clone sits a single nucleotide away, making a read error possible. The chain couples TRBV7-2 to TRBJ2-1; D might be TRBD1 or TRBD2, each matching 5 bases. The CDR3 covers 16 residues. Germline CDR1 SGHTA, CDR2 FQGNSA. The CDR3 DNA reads TGTGCCAGCAGCCCTCACCGGGGCGGAGTATCAAATGAGCAGTCCTTC. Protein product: CASSPHRGGVSNEQSF.

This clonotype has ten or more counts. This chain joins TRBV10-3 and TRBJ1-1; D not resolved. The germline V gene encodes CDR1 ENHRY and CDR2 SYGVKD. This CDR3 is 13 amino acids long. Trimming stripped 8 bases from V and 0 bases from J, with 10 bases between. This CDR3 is CAIANRMNTEAFF. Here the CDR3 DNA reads TGTGCCATCGCAAATCGGATGAACACTGAAGCTTTCTTT.

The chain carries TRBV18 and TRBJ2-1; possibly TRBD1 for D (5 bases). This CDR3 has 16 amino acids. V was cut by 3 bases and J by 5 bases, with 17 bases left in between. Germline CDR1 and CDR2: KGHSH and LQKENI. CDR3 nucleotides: TGTGCCAGCTCACCCCCGGAAGACAGTGGGGACAATGAGCAGTTCTTC. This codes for CASSPPEDSGDNEQFF. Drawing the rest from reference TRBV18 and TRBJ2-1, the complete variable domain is NAGVMQNPRHLVRRRGQEARLRCSPMKGHSHVYWYRQLPEEGLKFMVYLQKENIIDESGMPKERFSAEFPKEGPSILRIQQVVRGDSAAYFCASSPPEDSGDNEQFFGPGTRLTVL.

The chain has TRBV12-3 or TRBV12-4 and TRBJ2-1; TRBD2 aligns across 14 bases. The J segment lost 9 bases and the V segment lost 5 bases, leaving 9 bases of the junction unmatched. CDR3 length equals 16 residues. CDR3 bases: TGTGCCAGCAGTCCCAGACTAGCGGGAGGGCCCGGTGAGCAGTTCTTC. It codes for CASSPRLAGGPGEQFF.

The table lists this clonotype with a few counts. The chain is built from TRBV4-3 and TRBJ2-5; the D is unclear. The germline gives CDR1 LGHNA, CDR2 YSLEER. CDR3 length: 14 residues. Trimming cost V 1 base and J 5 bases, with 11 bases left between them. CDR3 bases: TGCGCCAGCAGCCAAGTCTACGGCAAGGAGACCCAGTACTTC. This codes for CASSQVYGKETQYF.

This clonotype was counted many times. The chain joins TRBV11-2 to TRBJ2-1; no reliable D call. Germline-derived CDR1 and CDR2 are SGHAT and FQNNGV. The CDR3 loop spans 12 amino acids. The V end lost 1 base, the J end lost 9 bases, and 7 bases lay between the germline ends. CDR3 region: CASSLVRTEQFF. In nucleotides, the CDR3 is TGTGCCAGCAGCTTAGTAAGGACTGAGCAGTTCTTC.

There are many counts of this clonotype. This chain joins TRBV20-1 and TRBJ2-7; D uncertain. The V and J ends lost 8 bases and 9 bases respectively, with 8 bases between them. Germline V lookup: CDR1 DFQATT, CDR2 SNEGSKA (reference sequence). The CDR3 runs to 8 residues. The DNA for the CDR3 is TGCAGTTTCCCCGGGCAGTACGTC. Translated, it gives CSFPGQYV.

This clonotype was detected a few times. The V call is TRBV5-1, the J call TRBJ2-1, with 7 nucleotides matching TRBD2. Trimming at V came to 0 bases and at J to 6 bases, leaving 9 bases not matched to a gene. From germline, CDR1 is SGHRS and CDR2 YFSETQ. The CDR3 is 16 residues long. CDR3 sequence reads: CASSLAALTSPNEQFF. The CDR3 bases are TGCGCCAGCAGCTTGGCTGCTTTGACTAGCCCCAATGAGCAGTTCTTC.

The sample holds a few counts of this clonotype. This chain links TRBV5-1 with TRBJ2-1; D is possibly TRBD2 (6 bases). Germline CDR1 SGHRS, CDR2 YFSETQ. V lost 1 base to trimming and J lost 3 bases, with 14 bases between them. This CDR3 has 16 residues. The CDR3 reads CASSLPSAKNYNEQFF. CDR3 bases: TGCGCCAGCAGCTTGCCTAGCGCGAAAAACTACAATGAGCAGTTCTTC. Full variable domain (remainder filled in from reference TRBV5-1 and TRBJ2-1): KAGVTQTPRYLIKTRGQQVTLSCSPISGHRSVSWYQQTPGQGLQFLFEYFSETQRNKGNFPGRFSGRQFSNSRSEMNVSTLELGDSALYLCASSLPSAKNYNEQFFGPGTRLTVL.

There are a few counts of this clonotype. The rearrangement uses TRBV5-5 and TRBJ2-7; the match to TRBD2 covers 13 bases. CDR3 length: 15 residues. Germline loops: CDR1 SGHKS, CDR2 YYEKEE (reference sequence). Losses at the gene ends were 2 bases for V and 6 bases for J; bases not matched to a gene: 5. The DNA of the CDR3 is TGTGCCAGCAGCTTCGGACTAGCGGGAGAAGGCGAGCAGTACTTC. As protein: CASSFGLAGEGEQYF.